Shown below are 21 T cell receptor beta chains from a single sample sequenced in a study of early T cells in non-severe SARS-CoV-2 infection. TCRdb re-called the 5' RACE reads through MiXCR, storing one row per CDR3 protein. The sample gives some 66,000 distinct CDR3 sequences, roughly 10% of which show up once; under 4% is in the top ten. Sequencing was performed on whole blood. These TCRs come from an adult who was a healthcare worker with PCR-confirmed SARS-CoV-2 infection or an uninfected control (not recorded which).

V usage is TRBV3-1 and J usage is TRBJ1-1; D might be TRBD1 (6 bases). This CDR3 region has 15 residues. V lost 4 bases, J lost 1 base, and 13 bases lay in between. Germline-derived CDR1 and CDR2 are LGHDT and YNNKEL (reference sequence). In DNA form, the CDR3 reads TGTGCCAGCAGCCCAAGAGGACAGCAGAACACTGAAGCTTTCTTT. Amino acids: CASSPRGQQNTEAFF.

In this sample, this clonotype turned up many times. The chain carries TRBV7-7 and TRBJ2-1, with D possibly being TRBD2 (6 bases). This CDR3 spans 16 amino acids. Germline V lookup: CDR1 SSHAT, CDR2 FNYEAQ (reference sequence). Trimming pared 5 bases from V and 7 bases from J, leaving 21 bases between. CDR3 DNA: TGTGCCAGCAGCCCCATTACTAGCCGCCTCGGGAATGAGCAGTTCTTC. Residues: CASSPITSRLGNEQFF.

This clonotype was seen ten or more times. This chain links TRBV15 with TRBJ2-7; 12 nucleotides line up with TRBD1. With 2 bases clipped from V and 2 bases from J, the junction kept 10 bases outside the gene matches. Looked up from germline, CDR1 is LNHNV and CDR2 is YYDKDF (reference sequence). CDR3 length: 18 residues. The CDR3 loop reads CATSRTGQGASITYEQYF. CDR3 nucleotide sequence: TGTGCCACCAGCAGAACGGGACAGGGGGCATCGATTACCTACGAGCAGTACTTC.

This clonotype was detected ten times or more. The J gene is TRBJ2-1, the V gene TRBV12-3 or TRBV12-4; D unresolved. V dropped 6 bases and J dropped 8 bases, with 14 bases sitting between them. CDR3 length: 13 residues. The CDR3: CASSLTIQDEQFF. The CDR3 region has the DNA TGTGCCAGCAGCCTGACAATACAAGATGAGCAGTTCTTC.

The V and J genes are TRBV6-2 or TRBV6-3 and TRBJ1-3; the D gene is possibly TRBD1 (5 bases). CDR1 is MNHEY, CDR2 SVGEGT, per germline. Trimming left V 5 bases short and J 1 base short, with 15 bases between. The CDR3 has 16 amino acids. The CDR3 is CASSLRGEISGNTIYF. The CDR3 nucleotides are TGTGCCAGCAGTCTTCGGGGGGAAATTTCTGGAAACACCATATATTTT.

This clonotype appeared a few times. The chain is built from TRBV12-3 or TRBV12-4 and TRBJ1-5; 8 nucleotides line up with TRBD1. V lost 6 bases to trimming and J lost 9 bases; unmatched junction nucleotides: 7. The CDR3 is 13 amino acids. CDR3 region: CASSRQGQGPQHF. The CDR3 bases are TGTGCCAGCAGCCGACAGGGGCAAGGGCCCCAGCATTTT.

In its sample, this clonotype was seen a few times. The V and J genes are TRBV5-1 and TRBJ2-5, with 8 bases aligning to TRBD1. The CDR3 consists of 15 residues. V lost 3 bases to trimming and J lost 0 bases; unmatched junction nucleotides: 4. Germline CDR1 and CDR2: SGHRS and YFSETQ. CDR3 in amino acids: CASSWGTGNQETQYF. The CDR3 nucleotides are TGCGCCAGCAGCTGGGGGACAGGCAACCAAGAGACCCAGTACTTC.

In its sample, this clonotype was seen many times. The chain is built from TRBV18 and TRBJ2-7; 8 positions match TRBD1. Trimming cost V 2 bases and J 11 bases; bases outside gene matches: 17. Germline loops: CDR1 KGHSH, CDR2 LQKENI. The CDR3 has 16 amino acids. The CDR3 region has the DNA TGTGCCAGCTCACCAACCCTAGAAGACAGGGGTACTACGAAGTACTTC. Translating it yields CASSPTLEDRGTTKYF.

The CDR3 nucleotides read TGTGCCAGCAGGCCTACTAGCCCCACCGGGGAGCTGTTTTTT. This codes for CASRPTSPTGELFF. V usage is TRBV12-3 or TRBV12-4 and J usage is TRBJ2-2, with TRBD2 as a possible D gene (6 bases). Trimming left V 6 bases short and J 4 bases short, with 12 bases between. The CDR3 has 14 amino acids.

The V and J genes are TRBV10-2 and TRBJ2-7; no clear D. The CDR3 extends over 15 amino acids. Germline values: CDR1 WSHSY, CDR2 SAAADI. The V end lost 2 bases, the J end lost 0 bases, and 11 bases lay between the germline ends. The DNA of the CDR3 is TGCGCCAGCAGTGAGCCTCCCCTCGGCTCCTACGAGCAGTACTTC. This sequence encodes CASSEPPLGSYEQYF.

This clonotype was picked up many times. The chain is built from TRBV20-1 and TRBJ2-5; 7 nucleotides match TRBD2. Trimming at V came to 6 bases and at J to 2 bases, leaving 21 bases not matched to a gene. CDR3 length: 18 amino acids. Germline loops: CDR1 DFQATT, CDR2 SNEGSKA (reference sequence). Written as DNA, the CDR3 is TGCAGTGCACCGGCGGGTCGGGCGGGAGACTTTAGGCAAGAGACCCAGTACTTC. Its protein product is CSAPAGRAGDFRQETQYF.

This clonotype was picked up a small number of times. An end of the junction does not agree with germline; a read error may underlie this. CDR3 sequence: CASSQERRTPLHF. CDR3 DNA sequence: TGCGCCAGCAGCCAAGAGAGACGGACACCCCTCCATTTT. The chain uses TRBV4-3 and TRBJ1-6; D may be TRBD1 (5 bases). Germline values: CDR1 LGHNA, CDR2 YSLEER. This CDR3 region has 13 residues.

In its sample, this clonotype was seen a few times. V usage is TRBV28 and J usage is TRBJ2-2; no clear D. V dropped 6 bases and J dropped 2 bases, with 13 bases sitting between them. Germline V gene data show CDR1 as MDHEN and CDR2 as SYDVKM. The CDR3 totals 15 residues. The CDR3 coding sequence is TGTGCCAGCAGGAAGGAAACAGACAACACCGGGGAGCTGTTTTTT. This translates into CASRKETDNTGELFF.

This clonotype was recorded many times. This chain connects TRBV10-3 to TRBJ1-3; 8 bases map to TRBD1. The CDR3 has 16 amino acids. Germline-derived CDR1 and CDR2 are ENHRY and SYGVKD. The trim removed 0 bases at V and 0 bases at J, leaving 1 base unmatched. CDR3 DNA: TGTGCCATCAGTGAGTCGGACAGGGCCTCTGGAAACACCATATATTTT. The encoded protein is CAISESDRASGNTIYF.

This clonotype was seen many times. V and J are TRBV7-2 and TRBJ2-7, with D maybe TRBD1 (5 bases). The V gene lost 6 bases and the J gene lost 3 bases, with 12 bases spanning the gap. Germline V gene sequence: CDR1 SGHTA, CDR2 FQGNSA. The CDR3 has 13 amino acids. In DNA form, the CDR3 reads TGTGCCAGCAGGACAGCCGGCGTCTACGAGCAGTACTTC. It specifies CASRTAGVYEQYF.

DNA for the CDR3: TGTGCCAGCTCACCTAAGACAGGGGAATTCTATGGCTACACCTTC. It is translated as CASSPKTGEFYGYTF. This chain connects TRBV18 to TRBJ1-2; 8 bases map to TRBD1. Germline assignment: CDR1 KGHSH and CDR2 LQKENI. The CDR3 spans 15 residues. V dropped 3 bases and J dropped 4; count of bases not matched to a gene: 7.

This chain uses TRBV7-2 with TRBJ2-2; D not certain. CDR1 SGHTA and CDR2 FQGNSA come from the germline V gene. Trimming took 5 bases from V and 3 from J, leaving 16 bases between them. The length of the CDR3 is 16 residues. CDR3 DNA sequence: TGTGCCAGCAGCCCCCTTCCGGGCAGCTACACCGGGGAGCTGTTTTTT. This sequence encodes CASSPLPGSYTGELFF.

This clonotype was detected many times. V and J are TRBV2 and TRBJ2-1; maybe TRBD2 (6 bases). Germline V gene data show CDR1 as SNHLY and CDR2 as FYNNEI. V dropped 8 bases and J dropped 12 bases, with 17 bases sitting between them. The CDR3 extends over 12 amino acids. CDR3 coding DNA: TGTGCCAGCCGAGACACCGGGACTGGGCAGTTCTTC. It is translated as CASRDTGTGQFF.

This rearrangement joins TRBV12-3 or TRBV12-4 to TRBJ2-7, with D hard to call. This CDR3 region has 13 residues. Trimming left V 7 bases short and J 4 bases short, with 14 bases between. As DNA, the CDR3 is TGTGCCAGCACGATCGGTGGAATGTACGAGCAGTACTTC. Protein: CASTIGGMYEQYF.

The CDR3 DNA sequence: TGTGCCAGCAGTGACCCAAGAGGGCCCGGTGAAAAACTGTTTTTT. It codes for CASSDPRGPGEKLFF. The rearrangement links TRBV6-1 to TRBJ1-4; D unclear. Germline V gives CDR1 MNHNS, CDR2 SASEGT. The CDR3 totals 15 residues. The V end was cut by 3 bases, the J end by 7 bases, with 15 bases between.

This clonotype came up many times. This rearrangement joins TRBV7-8 to TRBJ1-1, with a weak D call TRBD1 (6 bases). The CDR3 runs 14 residues. Germline CDR1 and CDR2: SGHVS and FQNEAQ. V was pared by 1 base and J by 0 bases, with 6 bases between. CDR3 residues: CASSLGQVNTEAFF. DNA for the CDR3: TGTGCCAGCAGCTTAGGACAGGTGAACACTGAAGCTTTCTTT. Combining the CDR3 with reference TRBV7-8 and TRBJ1-1 gives the whole variable domain GAGVSQSPRYKVAKRGQDVALRCDPISGHVSLFWYQQALGQGPEFLTYFQNEAQLDKSGLPSDRFFAERPEGSVSTLKIQRTQQEDSAVYLCASSLGQVNTEAFFGQGTRLTVV.